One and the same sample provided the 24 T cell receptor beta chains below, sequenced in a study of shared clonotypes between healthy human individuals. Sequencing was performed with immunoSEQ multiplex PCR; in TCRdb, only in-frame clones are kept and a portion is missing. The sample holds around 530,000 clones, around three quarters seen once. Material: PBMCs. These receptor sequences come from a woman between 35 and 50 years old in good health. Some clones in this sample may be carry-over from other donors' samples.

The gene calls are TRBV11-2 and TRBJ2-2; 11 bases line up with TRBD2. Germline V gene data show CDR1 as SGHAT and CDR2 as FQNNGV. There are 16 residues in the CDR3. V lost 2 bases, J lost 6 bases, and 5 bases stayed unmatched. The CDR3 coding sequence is TGTGCCAGCAGCTTAATCACTAGCGGGAGCTCCGGGGAGCTGTTTTTT. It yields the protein CASSLITSGSSGELFF.

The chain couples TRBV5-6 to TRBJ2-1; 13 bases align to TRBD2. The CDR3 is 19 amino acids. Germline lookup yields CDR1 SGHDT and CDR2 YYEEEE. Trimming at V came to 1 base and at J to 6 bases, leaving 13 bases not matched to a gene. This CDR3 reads CASSLPGLAGSSALNEQFF. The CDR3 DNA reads TGTGCCAGCAGCTTGCCGGGACTAGCGGGATCCAGTGCCCTCAATGAGCAGTTCTTC.

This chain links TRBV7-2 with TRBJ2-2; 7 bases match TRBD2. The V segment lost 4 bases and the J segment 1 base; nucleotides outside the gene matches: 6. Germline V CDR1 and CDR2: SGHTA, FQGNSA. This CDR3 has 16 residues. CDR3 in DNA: TGTGCCAGCAGCTACCCCCTAGCGGTGAACACCGGGGAGCTGTTTTTT. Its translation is CASSYPLAVNTGELFF.

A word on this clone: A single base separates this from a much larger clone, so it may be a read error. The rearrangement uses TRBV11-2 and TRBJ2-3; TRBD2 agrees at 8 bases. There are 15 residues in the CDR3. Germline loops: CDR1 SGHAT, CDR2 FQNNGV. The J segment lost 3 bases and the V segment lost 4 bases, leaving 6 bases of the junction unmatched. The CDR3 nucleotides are TGTGCCAGCAGCTCCGGGACTAGTAGGACAGATACGCAGTATTTT. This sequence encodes CASSSGTSRTDTQYF.

The CDR3 spells CASSGGSTGGYTF. The DNA of the CDR3 is TGTGCCAGCAGTGGGGGGTCAACCGGTGGCTACACCTTC. The chain uses TRBV6-4 and TRBJ1-2, with D possibly being TRBD1 (5 bases). The germline V gene encodes CDR1 MRHNA and CDR2 SNTAGT. The CDR3 spans 13 residues. V lost 4 bases, J lost 7 bases, and 13 bases lay in between.

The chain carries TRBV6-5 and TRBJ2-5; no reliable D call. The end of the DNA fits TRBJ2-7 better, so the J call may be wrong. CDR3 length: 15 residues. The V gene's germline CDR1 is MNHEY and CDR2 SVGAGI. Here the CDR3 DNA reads TGTGCCAGCAGTTACAACTGGCATTCCACCTACGAGCAGTACTTC. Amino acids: CASSYNWHSTYEQYF.

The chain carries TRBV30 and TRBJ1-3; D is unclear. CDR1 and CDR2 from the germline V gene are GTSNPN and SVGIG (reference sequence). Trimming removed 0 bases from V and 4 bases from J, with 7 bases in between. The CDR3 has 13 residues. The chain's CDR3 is CAWSVSGGNTIYF. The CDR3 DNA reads TGTGCCTGGAGTGTCAGCGGGGGAAACACCATATATTTT.

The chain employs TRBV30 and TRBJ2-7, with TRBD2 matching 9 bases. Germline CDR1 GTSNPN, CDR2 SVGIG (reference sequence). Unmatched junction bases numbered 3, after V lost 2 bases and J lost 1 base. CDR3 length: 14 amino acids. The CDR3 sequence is CAWSFSGSSYEQYF. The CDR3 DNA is TGTGCCTGGAGTTTTAGCGGGAGTTCCTACGAGCAGTACTTC. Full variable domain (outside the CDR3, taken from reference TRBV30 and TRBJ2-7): SQTIHQWPATLVQPVGSPLSLECTVEGTSNPNLYWYRQAAGRGLQLLFYSVGIGQISSEVPQNLSASRPQDRQFILSSKKLLLSDSGFYLCAWSFSGSSYEQYFGPGTRLTVT.

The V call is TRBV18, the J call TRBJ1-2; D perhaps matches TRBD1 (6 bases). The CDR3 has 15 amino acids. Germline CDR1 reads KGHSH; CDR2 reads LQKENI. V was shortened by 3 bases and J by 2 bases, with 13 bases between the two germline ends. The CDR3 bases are TGTGCCAGCTCACCTAGACAGGCCACCAACTATGGCTACACCTTC. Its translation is CASSPRQATNYGYTF.

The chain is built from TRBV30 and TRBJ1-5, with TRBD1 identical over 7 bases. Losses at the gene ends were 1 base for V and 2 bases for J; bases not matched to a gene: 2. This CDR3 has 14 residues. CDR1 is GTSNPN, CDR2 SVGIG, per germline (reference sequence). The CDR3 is CAWSAGTGNQPQHF. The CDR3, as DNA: TGTGCCTGGAGTGCCGGGACAGGCAATCAGCCCCAGCATTTT. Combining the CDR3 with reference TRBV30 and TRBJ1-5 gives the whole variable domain SQTIHQWPATLVQPVGSPLSLECTVEGTSNPNLYWYRQAAGRGLQLLFYSVGIGQISSEVPQNLSASRPQDRQFILSSKKLLLSDSGFYLCAWSAGTGNQPQHFGDGTRLSIL.

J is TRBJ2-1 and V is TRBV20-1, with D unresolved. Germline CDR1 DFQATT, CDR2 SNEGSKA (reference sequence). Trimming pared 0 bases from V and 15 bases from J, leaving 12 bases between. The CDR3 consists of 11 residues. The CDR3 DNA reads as TGCAGTGCTAGAGACCTGCACCGTCGGTTCTTC. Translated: CSARDLHRRFF.

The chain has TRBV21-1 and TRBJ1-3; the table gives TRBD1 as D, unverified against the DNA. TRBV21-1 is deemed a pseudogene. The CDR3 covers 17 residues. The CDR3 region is CASSPPGTLSSGNTIYF. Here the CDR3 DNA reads TGTGCCAGCAGCCCCCCAGGGACATTAAGCTCTGGAAACACCATATATTTT.

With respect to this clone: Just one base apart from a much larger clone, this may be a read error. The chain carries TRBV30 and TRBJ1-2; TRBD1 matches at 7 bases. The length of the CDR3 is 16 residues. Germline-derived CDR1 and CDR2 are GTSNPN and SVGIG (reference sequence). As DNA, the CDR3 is TGTGCCTGGAGTGCCCGTCCCGGGACAGAAAACTATGACTACACCTTC. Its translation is CAWSARPGTENYDYTF.

CDR3: CASIRSSNYGYTF. The CDR3 nucleotides read TGTGCCAGCATACGATCGTCTAACTATGGCTACACCTTC. The rearrangement joins TRBV2 to TRBJ1-2; D unclear. Germline V gives CDR1 SNHLY, CDR2 FYNNEI. V was trimmed by 7 bases and J by 0 bases, leaving 9 bases between them. CDR3 size: 13 residues.

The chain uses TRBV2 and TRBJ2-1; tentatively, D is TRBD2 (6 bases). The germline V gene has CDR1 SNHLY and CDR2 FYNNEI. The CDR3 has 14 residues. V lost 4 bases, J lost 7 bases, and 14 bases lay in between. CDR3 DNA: TGTGCCAGCAGTGCGGGACTGGCAGAAAATGAGCAGTTCTTC. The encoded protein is CASSAGLAENEQFF.

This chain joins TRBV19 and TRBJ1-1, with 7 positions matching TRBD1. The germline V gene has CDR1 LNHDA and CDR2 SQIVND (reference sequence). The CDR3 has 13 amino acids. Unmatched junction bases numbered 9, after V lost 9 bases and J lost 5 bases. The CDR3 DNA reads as TGTGCCAGCAGACAGGGTGGGGCGACTGAAGCTTTCTTT. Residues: CASRQGGATEAFF.

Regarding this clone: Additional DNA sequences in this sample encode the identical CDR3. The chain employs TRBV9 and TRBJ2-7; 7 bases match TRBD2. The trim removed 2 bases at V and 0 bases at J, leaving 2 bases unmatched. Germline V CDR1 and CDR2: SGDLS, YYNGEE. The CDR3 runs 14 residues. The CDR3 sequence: CASSVGGSSYEQYF. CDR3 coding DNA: TGTGCCAGCAGCGTGGGCGGGAGCTCCTACGAGCAGTACTTC.

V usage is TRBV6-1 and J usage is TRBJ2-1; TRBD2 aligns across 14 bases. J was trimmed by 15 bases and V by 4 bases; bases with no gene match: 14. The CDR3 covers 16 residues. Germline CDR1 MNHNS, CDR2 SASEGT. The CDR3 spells CASSGRLAGGVGQTFF. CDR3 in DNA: TGTGCCAGCAGTGGGAGACTAGCGGGAGGGGTGGGCCAGACGTTCTTC.

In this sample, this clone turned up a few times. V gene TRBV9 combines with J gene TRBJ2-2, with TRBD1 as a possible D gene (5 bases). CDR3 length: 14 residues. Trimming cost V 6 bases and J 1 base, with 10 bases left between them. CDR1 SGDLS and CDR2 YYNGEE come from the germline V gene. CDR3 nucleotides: TGTGCCAGCAATCAGGGAATGAACACCGGGGAGCTGTTTTTT. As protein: CASNQGMNTGELFF.

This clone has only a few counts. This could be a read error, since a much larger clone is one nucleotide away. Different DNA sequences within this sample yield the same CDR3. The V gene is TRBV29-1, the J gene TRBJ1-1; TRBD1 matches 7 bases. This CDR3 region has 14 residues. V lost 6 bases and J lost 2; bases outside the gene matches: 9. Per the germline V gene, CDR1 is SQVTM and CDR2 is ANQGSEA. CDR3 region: CSVDGTGVNTEAFF. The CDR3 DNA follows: TGCAGCGTAGACGGCACAGGGGTAAACACTGAAGCTTTCTTT. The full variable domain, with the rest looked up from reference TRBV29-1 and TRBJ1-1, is SAVISQKPSRDICQRGTSLTIQCQVDSQVTMMFWYRQQPGQSLTLIATANQGSEATYESGFVIDKFPISRPNLTFSTLTVSNMSPEDSSIYLCSVDGTGVNTEAFFGQGTRLTVV.

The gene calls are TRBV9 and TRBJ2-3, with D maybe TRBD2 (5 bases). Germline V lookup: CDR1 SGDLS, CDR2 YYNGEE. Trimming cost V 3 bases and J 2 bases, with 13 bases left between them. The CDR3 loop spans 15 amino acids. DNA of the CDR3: TGTGCCAGCAGCGCCCATGAGGGAATCACAGATACGCAGTATTTT. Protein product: CASSAHEGITDTQYF.

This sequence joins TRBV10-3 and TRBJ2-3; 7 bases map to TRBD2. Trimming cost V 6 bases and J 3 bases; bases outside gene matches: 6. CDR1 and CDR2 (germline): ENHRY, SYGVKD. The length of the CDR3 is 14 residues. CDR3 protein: CAISGGSLTDTQYF. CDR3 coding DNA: TGTGCCATCAGCGGCGGGAGTTTGACAGATACGCAGTATTTT.

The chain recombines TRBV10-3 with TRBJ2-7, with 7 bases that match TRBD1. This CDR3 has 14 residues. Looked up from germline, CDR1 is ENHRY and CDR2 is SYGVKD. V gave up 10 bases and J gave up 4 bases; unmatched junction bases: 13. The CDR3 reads CATCQLGQRYEQYF. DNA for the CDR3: TGTGCCACCTGCCAGCTGGGACAGCGGTACGAGCAGTACTTC.

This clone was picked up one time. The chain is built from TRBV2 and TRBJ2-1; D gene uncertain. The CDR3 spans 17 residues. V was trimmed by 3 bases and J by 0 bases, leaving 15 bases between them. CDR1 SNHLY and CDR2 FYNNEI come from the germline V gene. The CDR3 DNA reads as TGTGCCAGCAGTGAGAGTTCGGACGGTAGCTCCTACAATGAGCAGTTCTTC. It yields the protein CASSESSDGSSYNEQFF.